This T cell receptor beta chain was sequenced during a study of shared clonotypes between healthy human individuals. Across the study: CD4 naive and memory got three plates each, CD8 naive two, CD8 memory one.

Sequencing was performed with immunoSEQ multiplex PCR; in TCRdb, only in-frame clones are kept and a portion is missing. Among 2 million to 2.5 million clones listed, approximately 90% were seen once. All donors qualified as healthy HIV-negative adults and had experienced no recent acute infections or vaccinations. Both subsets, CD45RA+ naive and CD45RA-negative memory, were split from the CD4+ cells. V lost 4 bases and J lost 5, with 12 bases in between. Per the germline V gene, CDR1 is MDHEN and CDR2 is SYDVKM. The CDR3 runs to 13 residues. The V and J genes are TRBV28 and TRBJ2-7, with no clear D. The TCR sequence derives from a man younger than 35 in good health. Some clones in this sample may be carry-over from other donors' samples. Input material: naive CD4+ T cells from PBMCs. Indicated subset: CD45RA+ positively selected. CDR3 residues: CASSSPTADEQYF. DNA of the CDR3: TGTGCCAGCAGTTCCCCTACAGCCGACGAGCAGTACTTC.